This section outlines one T cell receptor beta chain sequence together with its context. The antigen is unknown. The record originates from a study of T-cell memory formation after mild COVID-19. Study-level information: TCR clusters showed largely donor specificity.

General observations from the study: Balance between CD4 and CD8 was seen in clones contracting day 15 to 85, and a CD4+ lean was seen in later expanders. Contracting CD4+ clones lay largely in CM and EM, with CD8+ ones residing in EMRA.

A 5'RACE reaction primed in the constant segment made cDNA libraries of TCR alpha and TCR beta, and these carried sample barcodes and UMIs. One entry per CDR3 protein, called by TCRdb with MiXCR from the 5' RACE reads. The sample lists 350,000 to 450,000 distinct CDR3 sequences, about an eighth occurring once. Sequences were obtained from PBMCs or a T cell subset sorted from them (not recorded which). This TCR was recovered from a man younger than 35 who had mild COVID-19 (a few samples of this study predate the infection). Cell type and time point are not known.

In DNA, the CDR3 is TGTGCCAGCAGTTACTCATGGACTAGCGGGCTCACAGATACGCAGTATTTT. Translating gives CASSYSWTSGLTDTQYF. The V call is TRBV6-5, the J call TRBJ2-3, with TRBD2 identical over 11 bases. This CDR3 is built from 17 residues. Germline values: CDR1 MNHEY, CDR2 SVGAGI. V lost 0 bases to trimming and J lost 2 bases; unmatched junction nucleotides: 4.